This note documents a single TCR beta chain sequence. The record originates from a study of CD8+ T cells in alopecia areata. Investigators isolated RNA and reverse transcribed it into cDNA to act as the sequencing template. Profiled with immunoSEQ multiplex PCR; TCRdb holds only in-frame clones, not every one. This sample carries about 180,000 clones, roughly 60% of them seen once, and the ten largest clones take 1.5% to 2%. The CDR3 extends over 14 amino acids. Germline V lookup: CDR1 SQVTM, CDR2 ANQGSEA. With 5 bases removed from V and 0 bases from J, the gap between germline ends came to 14 bases. The chain links TRBV29-1 to TRBJ2-7; a weak D match, TRBD2 (7 bases). The specimen was CD4+ T cells sorted from blood, collected at week 0. This TCR was sampled from a human donor with alopecia areata. This CDR3 reads CSVKGGGSSYEQYF. CDR3 sequence (DNA): TGCAGCGTTAAAGGGGGGGGTAGCTCCTACGAGCAGTACTTC.